In its sample, the clone carrying this T cell receptor (beta chain) was seen many times. Its antigen is still unknown. The read halts 3 residues ahead of the CDR3 end, with the missing end drawn from the germline J gene. Produced via immunoSEQ multiplex PCR; TCRdb's table is partial and in-frame only. The sample lists 35,000 to 50,000 clones, none appearing once, the ten largest making up about 0.68%. This record belongs to a study of T cell clonality in common variable immunodeficiency. CDR3 length: 14 amino acids. Germline values: CDR1 SGHNT, CDR2 YYREEE (reference sequence). Trimming removed 2 bases from V and 2 bases from J; junction bases left unmatched: 4. Study findings and constraints: Links between repertoire features and CVID complications were heterogeneity-limited.

The chain has TRBV5-4 and TRBJ2-7; 7 nucleotides agree with TRBD2. Sequenced input: peripheral blood mononuclear cells. This receptor was obtained from a person aged 18-69 years in good health. The CDR3 bases that were read are TGTGCCAGCAGCTTTCGAGGGACTACCTACGAG. Translation: CASSFRGTTYE. The whole CDR3 sequence reads CASSFRGTTYEQYF.